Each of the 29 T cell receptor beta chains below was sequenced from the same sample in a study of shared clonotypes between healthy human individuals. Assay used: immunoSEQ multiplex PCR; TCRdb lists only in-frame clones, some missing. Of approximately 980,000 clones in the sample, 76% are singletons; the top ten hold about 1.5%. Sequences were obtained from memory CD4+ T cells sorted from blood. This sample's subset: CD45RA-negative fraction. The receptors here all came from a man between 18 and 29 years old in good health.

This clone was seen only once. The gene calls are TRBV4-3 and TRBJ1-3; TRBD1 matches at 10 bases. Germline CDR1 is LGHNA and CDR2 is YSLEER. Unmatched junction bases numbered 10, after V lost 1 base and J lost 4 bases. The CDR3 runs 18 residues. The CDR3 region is CASSQAPQTGGFGNTIYF. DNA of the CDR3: TGCGCCAGCAGCCAAGCACCCCAGACAGGGGGCTTCGGAAACACCATATATTTT.

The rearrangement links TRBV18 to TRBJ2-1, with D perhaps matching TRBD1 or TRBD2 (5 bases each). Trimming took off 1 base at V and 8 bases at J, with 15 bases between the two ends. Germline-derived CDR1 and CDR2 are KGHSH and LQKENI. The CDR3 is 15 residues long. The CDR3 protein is CASSPLGGIGDEQFF. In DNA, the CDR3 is TGTGCCAGCTCACCACTTGGGGGTATTGGCGATGAGCAGTTCTTC. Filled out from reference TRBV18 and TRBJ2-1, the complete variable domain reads NAGVMQNPRHLVRRRGQEARLRCSPMKGHSHVYWYRQLPEEGLKFMVYLQKENIIDESGMPKERFSAEFPKEGPSILRIQQVVRGDSAAYFCASSPLGGIGDEQFFGPGTRLTVL.

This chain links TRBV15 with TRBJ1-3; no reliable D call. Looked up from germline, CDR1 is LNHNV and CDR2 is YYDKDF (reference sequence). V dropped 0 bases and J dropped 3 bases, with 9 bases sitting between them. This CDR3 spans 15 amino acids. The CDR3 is CATSRDLGVGNTIYF. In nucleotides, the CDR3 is TGTGCCACCAGCAGAGATCTTGGAGTTGGAAACACCATATATTTT.

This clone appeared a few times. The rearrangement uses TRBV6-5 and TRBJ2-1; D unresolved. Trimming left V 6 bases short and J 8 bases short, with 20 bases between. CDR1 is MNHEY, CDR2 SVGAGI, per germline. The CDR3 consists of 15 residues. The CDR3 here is CASRAGPASLDEQFF. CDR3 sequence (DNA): TGTGCCAGCAGAGCCGGGCCAGCCTCCCTCGATGAGCAGTTCTTC.

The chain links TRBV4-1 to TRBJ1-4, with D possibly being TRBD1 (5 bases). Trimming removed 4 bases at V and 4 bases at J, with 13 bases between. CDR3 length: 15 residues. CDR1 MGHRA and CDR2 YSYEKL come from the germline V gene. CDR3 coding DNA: TGCGCCAGCAGCCCTCCAGACAGACTTAATGAAAAACTGTTTTTT. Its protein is CASSPPDRLNEKLFF.

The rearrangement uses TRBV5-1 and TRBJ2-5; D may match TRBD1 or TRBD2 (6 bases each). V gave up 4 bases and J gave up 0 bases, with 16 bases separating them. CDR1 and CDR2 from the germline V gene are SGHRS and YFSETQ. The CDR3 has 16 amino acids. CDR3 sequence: CASSPGRGLNQETQYF. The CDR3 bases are TGCGCCAGCAGCCCCGGCAGGGGACTGAACCAAGAGACCCAGTACTTC.

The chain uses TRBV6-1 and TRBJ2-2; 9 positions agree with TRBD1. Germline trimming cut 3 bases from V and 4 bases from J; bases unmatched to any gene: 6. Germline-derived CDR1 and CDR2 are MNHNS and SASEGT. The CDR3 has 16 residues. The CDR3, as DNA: TGTGCCAGCAGTGAGCGGACAGGGGATCGCACCGGGGAGCTGTTTTTT. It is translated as CASSERTGDRTGELFF.

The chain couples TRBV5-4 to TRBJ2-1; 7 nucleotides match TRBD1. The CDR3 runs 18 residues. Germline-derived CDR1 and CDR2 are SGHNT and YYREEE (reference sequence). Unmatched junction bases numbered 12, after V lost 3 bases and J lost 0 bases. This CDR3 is CASSSGQHLQSSYNEQFF. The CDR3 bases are TGTGCCAGCAGCTCGGGACAGCACCTACAGAGCTCCTACAATGAGCAGTTCTTC.

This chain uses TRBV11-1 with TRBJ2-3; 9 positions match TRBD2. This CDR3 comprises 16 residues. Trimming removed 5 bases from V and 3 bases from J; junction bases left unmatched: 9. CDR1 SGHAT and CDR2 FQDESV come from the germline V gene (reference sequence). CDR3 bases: TGTGCCAGCAGCAAAACCCCGGGACTAGCAACAGATACGCAGTATTTT. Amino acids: CASSKTPGLATDTQYF.

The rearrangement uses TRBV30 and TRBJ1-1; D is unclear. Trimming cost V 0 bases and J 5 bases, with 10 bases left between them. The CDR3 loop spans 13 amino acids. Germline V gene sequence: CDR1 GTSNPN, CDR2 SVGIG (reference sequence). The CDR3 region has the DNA TGTGCCTGGAGTGTACAGACCCTTACTGAAGCTTTCTTT. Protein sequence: CAWSVQTLTEAFF.

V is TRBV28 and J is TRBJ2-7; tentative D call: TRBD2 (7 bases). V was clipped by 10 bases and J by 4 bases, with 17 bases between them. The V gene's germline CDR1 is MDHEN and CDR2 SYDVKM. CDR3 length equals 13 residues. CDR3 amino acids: CATKGGIPYEQYF. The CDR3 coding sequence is TGTGCCACGAAGGGGGGGATTCCATACGAGCAGTACTTC.

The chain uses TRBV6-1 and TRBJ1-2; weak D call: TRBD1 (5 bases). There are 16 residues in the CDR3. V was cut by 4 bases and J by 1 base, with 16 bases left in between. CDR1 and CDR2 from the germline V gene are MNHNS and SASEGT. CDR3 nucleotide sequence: TGTGCCAGCAGTGGGGCGGGGCGATCGAGTAACTATGGCTACACCTTC. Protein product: CASSGAGRSSNYGYTF.

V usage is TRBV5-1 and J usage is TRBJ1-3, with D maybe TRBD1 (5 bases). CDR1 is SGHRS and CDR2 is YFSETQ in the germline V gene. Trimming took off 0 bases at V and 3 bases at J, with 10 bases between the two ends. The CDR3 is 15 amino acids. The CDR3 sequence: CASSLGGSDGNTIYF. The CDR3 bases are TGCGCCAGCAGCTTGGGGGGCAGCGATGGAAACACCATATATTTT.

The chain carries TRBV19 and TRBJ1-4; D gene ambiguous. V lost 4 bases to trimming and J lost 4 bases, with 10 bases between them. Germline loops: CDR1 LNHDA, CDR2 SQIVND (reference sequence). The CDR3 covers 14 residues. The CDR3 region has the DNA TGTGCCAGTAGTAGAATCGGTGTTAATGAAAAACTGTTTTTT. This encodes CASSRIGVNEKLFF.

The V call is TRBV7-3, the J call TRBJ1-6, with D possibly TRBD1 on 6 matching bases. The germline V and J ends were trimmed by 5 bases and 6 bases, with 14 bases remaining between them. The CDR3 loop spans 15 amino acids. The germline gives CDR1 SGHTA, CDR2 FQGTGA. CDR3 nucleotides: TGTGCCAGCAGCGCCCGATCAGGGGTTAATTCACCCCTCCACTTT. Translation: CASSARSGVNSPLHF.

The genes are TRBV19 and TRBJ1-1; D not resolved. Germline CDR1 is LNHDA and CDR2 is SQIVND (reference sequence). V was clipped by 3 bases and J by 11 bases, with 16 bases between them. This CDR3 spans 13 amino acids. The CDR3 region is CASSMSGAFGAFF. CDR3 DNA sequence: TGTGCCAGTAGTATGTCAGGTGCATTCGGCGCTTTCTTT.

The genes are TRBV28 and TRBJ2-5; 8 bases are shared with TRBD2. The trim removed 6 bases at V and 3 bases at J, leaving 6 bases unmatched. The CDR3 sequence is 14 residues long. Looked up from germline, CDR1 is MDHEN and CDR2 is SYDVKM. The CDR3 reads CASSNSGGKETQYF. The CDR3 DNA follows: TGTGCCAGCAGCAACAGCGGGGGTAAAGAGACCCAGTACTTC.

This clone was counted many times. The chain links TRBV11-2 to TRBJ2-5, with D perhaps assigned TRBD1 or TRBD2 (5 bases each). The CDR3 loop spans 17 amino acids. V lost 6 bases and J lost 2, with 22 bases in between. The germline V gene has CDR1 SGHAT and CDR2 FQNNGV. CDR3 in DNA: TGTGCCAGCAGTCTTGGACGGGGCGTAAGATCTCAAGAGACCCAGTACTTC. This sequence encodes CASSLGRGVRSQETQYF.

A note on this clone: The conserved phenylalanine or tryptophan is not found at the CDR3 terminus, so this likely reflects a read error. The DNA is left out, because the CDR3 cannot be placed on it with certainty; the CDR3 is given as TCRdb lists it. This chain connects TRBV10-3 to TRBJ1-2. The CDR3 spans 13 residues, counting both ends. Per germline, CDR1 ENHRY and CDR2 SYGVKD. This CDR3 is CAIRLGRGTRYTS.

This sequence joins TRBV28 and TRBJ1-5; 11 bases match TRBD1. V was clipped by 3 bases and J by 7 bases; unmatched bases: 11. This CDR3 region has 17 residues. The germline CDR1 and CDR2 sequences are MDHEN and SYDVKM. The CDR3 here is CASSFSGTGGQGQPQHF. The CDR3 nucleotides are TGTGCCAGCAGTTTCTCCGGGACAGGGGGGCAGGGGCAGCCCCAGCATTTT. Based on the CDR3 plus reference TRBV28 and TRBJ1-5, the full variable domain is DVKVTQSSRYLVKRTGEKVFLECVQDMDHENMFWYRQDPGLGLRLIYFSYDVKMKEKGDIPEGYSVSREKKERFSLILESASTNQTSMYLCASSFSGTGGQGQPQHFGDGTRLSIL.

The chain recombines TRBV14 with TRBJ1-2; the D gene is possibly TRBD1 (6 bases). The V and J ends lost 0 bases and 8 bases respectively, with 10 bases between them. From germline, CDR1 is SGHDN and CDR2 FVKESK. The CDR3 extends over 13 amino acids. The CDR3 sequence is CASSQDFGGGYTF. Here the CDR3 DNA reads TGTGCCAGCAGCCAAGATTTCGGGGGCGGCTACACCTTC.

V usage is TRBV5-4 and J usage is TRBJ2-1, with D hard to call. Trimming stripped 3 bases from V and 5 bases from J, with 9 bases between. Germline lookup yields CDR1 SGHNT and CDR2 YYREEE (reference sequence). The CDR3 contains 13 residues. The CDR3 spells CASSWVLDNEQFF. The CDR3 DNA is TGTGCCAGCAGCTGGGTCCTGGACAATGAGCAGTTCTTC.

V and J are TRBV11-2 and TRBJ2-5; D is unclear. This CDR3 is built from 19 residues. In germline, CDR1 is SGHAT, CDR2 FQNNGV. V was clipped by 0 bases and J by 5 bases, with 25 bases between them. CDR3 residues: CASSLDRSVGNPRLETQYF. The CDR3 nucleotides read TGTGCCAGCAGCTTAGATCGAAGCGTTGGTAACCCACGTCTGGAGACCCAGTACTTC.

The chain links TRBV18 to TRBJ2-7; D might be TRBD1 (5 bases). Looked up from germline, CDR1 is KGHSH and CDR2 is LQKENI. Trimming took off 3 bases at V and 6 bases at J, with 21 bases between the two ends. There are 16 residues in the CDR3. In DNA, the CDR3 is TGTGCCAGCTCACCTGCGCAGGGCGGAGTAAGGGCCGAGCAGTACTTC. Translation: CASSPAQGGVRAEQYF.

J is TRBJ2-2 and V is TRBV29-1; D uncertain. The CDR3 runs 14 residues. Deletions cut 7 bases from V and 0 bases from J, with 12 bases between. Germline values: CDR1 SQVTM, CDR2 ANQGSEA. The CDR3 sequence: CSASRTPNTGELFF. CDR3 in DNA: TGCAGCGCCTCCAGGACCCCGAACACCGGGGAGCTGTTTTTT.

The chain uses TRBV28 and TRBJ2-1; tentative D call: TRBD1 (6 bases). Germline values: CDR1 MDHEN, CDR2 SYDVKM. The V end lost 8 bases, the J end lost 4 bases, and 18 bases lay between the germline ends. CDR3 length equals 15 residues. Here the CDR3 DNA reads TGTGCCAGCCCTCCAGGAAAGGGGGAGTACAATGAGCAGTTCTTC. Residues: CASPPGKGEYNEQFF.

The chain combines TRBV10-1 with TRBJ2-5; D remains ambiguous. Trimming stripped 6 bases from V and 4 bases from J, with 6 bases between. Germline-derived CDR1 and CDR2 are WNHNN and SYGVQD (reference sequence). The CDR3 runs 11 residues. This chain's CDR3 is CASSTRETQYF. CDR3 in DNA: TGCGCCAGCAGCACACGAGAGACCCAGTACTTC.

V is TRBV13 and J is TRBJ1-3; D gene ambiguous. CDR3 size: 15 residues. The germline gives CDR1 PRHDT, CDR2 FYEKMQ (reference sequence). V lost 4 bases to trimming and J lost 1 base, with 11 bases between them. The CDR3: CASSYDKGSGNTIYF. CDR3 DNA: TGTGCCAGCAGCTACGACAAAGGGTCTGGAAACACCATATATTTT. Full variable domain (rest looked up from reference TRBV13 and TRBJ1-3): AAGVIQSPRHLIKEKRETATLKCYPIPRHDTVYWYQQGPGQDPQFLISFYEKMQSDKGSIPDRFSAQQFSDYHSELNMSSLELGDSALYFCASSYDKGSGNTIYFGEGSWLTVV.

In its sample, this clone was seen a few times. The DNA of the CDR3 is TGTGCCAGCAGCCTCCGTAGTTCAGAAGGAGCTTTCTTT. This encodes CASSLRSSEGAFF. This chain links TRBV2 with TRBJ1-1; D unclear. V lost 6 bases to trimming and J lost 10 bases, with 18 bases between them. The CDR3 length is 13 residues. CDR1 is SNHLY and CDR2 is FYNNEI in the germline V gene. The full variable domain, rest sourced from reference TRBV2 and TRBJ1-1, is EPEVTQTPSHQVTQMGQEVILRCVPISNHLYFYWYRQILGQKVEFLVSFYNNEISEKSEIFDDQFSVERPDGSNFTLKIRSTKLEDSAMYFCASSLRSSEGAFFGQGTRLTVV.